The clone carrying this T cell receptor beta chain came up a few times. Its antigen remains unknown. CDR1 is MNHNS and CDR2 is SASEGT in the germline V gene. This CDR3 spans 13 amino acids. The V end lost 5 bases, the J end lost 5 bases, and 9 bases lay between the germline ends. The data derive from a study of T-cell reconstitution after alpha-beta-depleted transplantation in children. General observations from the study: Reportedly, only several hundred clones from non-depleted graft cells drove alpha-beta T-cell counts at about two months. One year post-transplant, T-cell counts and diversity were largely derived from T cells produced anew.

Unique molecular identifiers featured in how the TCRbeta library was prepared. Using its own MiXCR run on the PCR reads, TCRdb lists one record per CDR3 protein. The sample contains about 500,000 distinct CDR3 sequences, more than 9.5% of which appear only once. The J gene is TRBJ2-2, the V gene TRBV6-1; no clear D gene. This material consisted of PBMCs, mostly from graft donor cells, taken 180 days after TCRalphabeta/CD19-depleted stem cell transplant. The receptor was derived from a female patient aged 2-15 years who had a stem cell transplant for aplastic anemia, so the T cells may come from the graft donor. In DNA form, the CDR3 reads TGTGCCAGCAGTAAGTCGGAGACCGGGGAGCTGTTTTTT. It codes for CASSKSETGELFF.